This is a list of T cell receptor beta chains from one sample in a study of PD-1 blockade in classical Hodgkin lymphoma. The method was immunoSEQ multiplex PCR; TCRdb's version includes in-frame clones alone and lacks a portion of them. Found here are about 86,000 clones, roughly 90% of them singletons; the top ten hold 20% to 25%. The source material was peripheral blood mononuclear cells (PBMCs), sampled at baseline. These TCRs come from a human donor with classical Hodgkin lymphoma. The CDR3 runs from the conserved cysteine through the conserved F or W. A D gene is named only where the DNA matches it firmly. Clone sizes are given selectively: once, few, many, or a class where the clone is expanded.

j_call	v_call	clone_size	d_call	cdr3_nt	cdr3_aa
TRBJ1-1	TRBV19	-	-	TGTGCCAGTAGTATCGTAGCGGGTCAGGCTGAAGCTTTCTTT	CASSIVAGQAEAFF
TRBJ2-1	TRBV10-1	-	TRBD1	TGCGCCACCCTGTATAGCCGGGACAGGGTTAATGAGCAGTTCTTC	CATLYSRDRVNEQFF
TRBJ2-7	TRBV5-1	-	TRBD2	TGCGCCAGCAGCCCAGGATCGACTAGCGGGACTTACGAGCAGTACTTC	CASSPGSTSGTYEQYF
TRBJ1-3	TRBV6-5	-	-	TGTGCCAGCACTAAGACGTTTAGCTCTGGAAACACCATATATTTT	CASTKTFSSGNTIYF
TRBJ2-5	TRBV27	-	TRBD2	TGTGCCAGCAGTTCTAGCCGGACTAGCGGAGGGAGAGAGACCCAGTACTTC	CASSSSRTSGGRETQYF
TRBJ2-1	TRBV29-1	-	TRBD2	TGCAGCGTTATTATAGCGGGAGAGATCTACAATGAGCAGTTCTTC	CSVIIAGEIYNEQFF
TRBJ2-7	TRBV2	-	-	TGTGCCAGCACACCCATAGGACAGAGTAACTACGAGCAGTACTTC	CASTPIGQSNYEQYF
TRBJ2-7	TRBV19	many	-	TGTGCCAGTAGCTCGCCGACAGGATCGGGCGAGCAGTACTTC	CASSSPTGSGEQYF
TRBJ2-1	TRBV7-2	-	-	TGTGCCAGCAGCTTCGGTGGCGGGTCGGAGGAGCAGTTCTTC	CASSFGGGSEEQFF
TRBJ1-1	TRBV7-9	-	TRBD1	TGTGCCAGCAGCTTGGGGGACGGGACAGGGATACTCGATGAAGCTTTCTTT	CASSLGDGTGILDEAFF
TRBJ1-2	TRBV27	-	-	TGTGCCAGCAGTGAGGGGGGGCAGTCTTATGGCTACACCTTC	CASSEGGQSYGYTF
TRBJ2-2	TRBV18	-	-	TGTGCCAGCTCACCACCAGGTGGCGCCCGAAACACCGGGGAGCTGTTTTTT	CASSPPGGARNTGELFF
TRBJ2-1	TRBV27	-	TRBD2	TGTGCCAGCAGTTTAGGGACTAGCGGCTACAATGAGCAGTTCTTC	CASSLGTSGYNEQFF
TRBJ1-2	TRBV28	-	-	TGTGCCAGCATTGGGGAGGGAGTGAGGGGCTACACCTTC	CASIGEGVRGYTF
TRBJ2-5	TRBV10-3	-	-	TGTGCCATCAGGGGGGCACGGAAAGAGACCCAGTACTTC	CAIRGARKETQYF
TRBJ2-4	TRBV10-3	-	-	TGTGCCATCAGCCCTGTAGGGGTCAAAAACATTCAGTACTTC	CAISPVGVKNIQYF
TRBJ2-5	TRBV7-9	-	-	TGTGCCAGCAGCGAAGAGACCCAGTACTTC	CASSEETQYF
TRBJ2-4	TRBV5-1	-	-	TGCGCCAGCAGCTTGGAGGCCGGGACCCCTAACATTCAGTACTTC	CASSLEAGTPNIQYF